The 17 T cell receptor beta chains presented below share a single source sample, sequenced in a study of blood T cell repertoires in COVID-19. Profiled with immunoSEQ multiplex PCR; TCRdb holds only in-frame clones, not every one. In the table there are roughly 150,000 clones, approximately 92% of which are singletons. Sequenced material: peripheral blood. These receptors all come from a woman in her 40s with acute or convalescent COVID-19.

The V call is TRBV30, the J call TRBJ2-1; D unresolved. Germline V CDR1 and CDR2: GTSNPN, SVGIG (reference sequence). The CDR3 spans 12 residues. Trimming removed 0 bases at V and 10 bases at J, with 10 bases between. The CDR3 sequence: CAWSVNTQEQFF. The CDR3 nucleotides are TGTGCCTGGAGTGTAAATACTCAAGAGCAGTTCTTC.

J is TRBJ2-1 and V is TRBV19; the D gene is possibly TRBD2 (5 bases). Germline V lookup: CDR1 LNHDA, CDR2 SQIVND (reference sequence). The CDR3 is 13 amino acids. V was clipped by 6 bases and J by 1 base, with 7 bases between them. The CDR3 sequence is CASSLASYNEQFF. The CDR3 region has the DNA TGTGCCAGTAGCCTAGCATCCTACAATGAGCAGTTCTTC.

CDR3 sequence: CASTPGRGVNEQYF. The CDR3, as DNA: TGTGCCAGCACCCCGGGGCGGGGAGTCAACGAGCAGTACTTC. The chain employs TRBV6-5 and TRBJ2-7; possible D gene TRBD2, 6 bases. This CDR3 comprises 14 residues. Trimming took off 7 bases at V and 5 bases at J, with 18 bases between the two ends. Per germline, CDR1 MNHEY and CDR2 SVGAGI.

This clone was counted between two and nine times. This chain connects TRBV14 to TRBJ1-3; D gene ambiguous. CDR3 size: 16 residues. CDR1 and CDR2 (germline): SGHDN, FVKESK. V lost 1 base to trimming and J lost 1 base, with 11 bases between them. The chain's CDR3 is CASSQGHLISGNTIYF. CDR3 DNA: TGTGCCAGCAGCCAAGGGCATTTGATTTCTGGAAACACCATATATTTT.

This chain connects TRBV13 to TRBJ1-2; 8 nucleotides align to TRBD1. In germline, CDR1 is PRHDT, CDR2 FYEKMQ (reference sequence). CDR3 size: 13 residues. J gave up 4 bases and V 3 bases, and 1 base lay outside the gene matches. The CDR3 spells CASSLGQAYGYTF. The CDR3 coding sequence is TGTGCCAGCAGCTTGGGACAGGCCTATGGCTACACCTTC.

The CDR3 DNA is TGCGCCAGCGGTCCGAGGGACAGCCAAGAGACCCAGTACTTC. Translated, it gives CASGPRDSQETQYF. The rearrangement joins TRBV4-1 to TRBJ2-5, with TRBD1 identical over 7 bases. CDR1 and CDR2 from the germline V gene are MGHRA and YSYEKL. Trimming removed 8 bases from V and 1 base from J; junction bases left unmatched: 7. CDR3 size: 14 residues.

This clone was picked up one time. The rearrangement joins TRBV6-5 to TRBJ2-1; 7 nucleotides line up with TRBD1. The V gene end was trimmed by 5 bases and the J gene end by 1 base; junction bases not matched to a gene: 5. Germline-derived CDR1 and CDR2 are MNHEY and SVGAGI. The CDR3 is 15 residues long. Here the CDR3 reads CASSTGVGSYNEQFF. For the CDR3, the DNA is TGTGCCAGCAGTACAGGGGTCGGATCCTACAATGAGCAGTTCTTC.

The V gene is TRBV18, the J gene TRBJ2-1; 7 bases agree with TRBD1. The ends lost 3 bases at V and 4 bases at J; junction bases unmatched: 3. The germline V gene has CDR1 KGHSH and CDR2 LQKENI. This CDR3 region has 14 residues. Here the CDR3 DNA reads TGTGCCAGCTCACCGGGACAGCCATACAATGAGCAGTTCTTC. It codes for CASSPGQPYNEQFF.

The chain has TRBV7-6 and TRBJ2-7; a possible D gene is TRBD2 (6 bases). Germline-derived CDR1 and CDR2 are SGHVS and FNYEAQ. The CDR3 is made up of 15 amino acids. Trimming pared 4 bases from V and 0 bases from J, leaving 13 bases between. CDR3 coding DNA: TGTGCCAGCAGCTCCCGGAGGGGACGCTCCTACGAGCAGTACTTC. It encodes CASSSRRGRSYEQYF.

The chain couples TRBV24-1 to TRBJ2-1; 7 bases fit TRBD1. V was clipped by 5 bases and J by 7 bases; unmatched bases: 4. In germline, CDR1 is KGHDR, CDR2 SFDVKD. CDR3 length equals 13 residues. The CDR3 loop is CATSVPGGNEQFF. The CDR3 DNA follows: TGTGCCACCAGTGTACCAGGGGGAAATGAGCAGTTCTTC.

The chain combines TRBV2 with TRBJ2-3, with TRBD2 as a possible D gene (6 bases). The CDR3 is 15 residues long. V was cut by 5 bases and J by 1 base, with 13 bases left in between. CDR1 is SNHLY, CDR2 FYNNEI, per germline. The CDR3 sequence: CASSSQGGGTDTQYF. The CDR3 nucleotides read TGTGCCAGCAGTTCCCAGGGAGGAGGCACAGATACGCAGTATTTT. Combining the CDR3 with reference TRBV2 and TRBJ2-3 gives the whole variable domain EPEVTQTPSHQVTQMGQEVILRCVPISNHLYFYWYRQILGQKVEFLVSFYNNEISEKSEIFDDQFSVERPDGSNFTLKIRSTKLEDSAMYFCASSSQGGGTDTQYFGPGTRLTVL.

The chain couples TRBV3-1 (or the pseudogene TRBV3-2) to TRBJ2-7, with D possibly matching TRBD1 (5 bases). The CDR3 contains 16 residues. V gave up 4 bases and J gave up 1 base, with 17 bases separating them. Germline CDR1 is LGHDT and CDR2 is YNNKEL (reference sequence). The CDR3 sequence: CASSPVIGHISYEQYF. The CDR3 region has the DNA TGTGCCAGCAGCCCCGTAATAGGACATATTTCCTACGAGCAGTACTTC.

This chain uses TRBV5-1 with TRBJ1-2; the D is unclear. V dropped 0 bases and J dropped 0 bases, with 6 bases sitting between them. The CDR3 has 14 amino acids. The germline V gene has CDR1 SGHRS and CDR2 YFSETQ. CDR3 in DNA: TGCGCCAGCAGCTTGGCTCTAACTAACTATGGCTACACCTTC. Translating it yields CASSLALTNYGYTF.

The rearrangement joins TRBV5-4 to TRBJ2-5; TRBD2 matches 11 bases. Germline CDR1 SGHNT, CDR2 YYREEE (reference sequence). There are 17 residues in the CDR3. V lost 1 base, J lost 7 bases, and 12 bases stayed unmatched. The CDR3 bases are TGTGCCAGCAGCTTGCAAGGTTTACTAGCGGGAGTTGGGACCCAGTACTTC. Residues: CASSLQGLLAGVGTQYF.

The V gene is TRBV5-6, the J gene TRBJ1-6; D remains ambiguous. Germline CDR1 is SGHDT and CDR2 is YYEEEE. The CDR3 extends over 18 amino acids. The V gene lost 2 bases and the J gene lost 0 bases, with 15 bases spanning the gap. Here the CDR3 reads CASSFHPTYGSYNSPLHF. The CDR3 region has the DNA TGTGCCAGCAGCTTCCATCCCACCTACGGCTCCTATAATTCACCCCTCCACTTT.

This chain connects TRBV14 to TRBJ2-7, with D possibly being TRBD2 (5 bases). Germline V gives CDR1 SGHDN, CDR2 FVKESK. This CDR3 has 14 amino acids. V was shortened by 1 base and J by 7 bases, with 14 bases between the two germline ends. CDR3 bases: TGTGCCAGCAGCCAAGCCTTACGAGGGTTTGAGCAGTACTTC. The encoded protein is CASSQALRGFEQYF. Full variable domain (outside the CDR3, taken from reference TRBV14 and TRBJ2-7): EAGVTQFPSHSVIEKGQTVTLRCDPISGHDNLYWYRRVMGKEIKFLLHFVKESKQDESGMPNNRFLAERTGGTYSTLKVQPAELEDSGVYFCASSQALRGFEQYFGPGTRLTVT.

The chain carries TRBV19 and TRBJ2-3; 9 positions agree with TRBD2. The CDR3 length is 16 residues. V was clipped by 3 bases and J by 4 bases; unmatched bases: 8. Germline assignment: CDR1 LNHDA and CDR2 SQIVND (reference sequence). The CDR3: CASSIKVAGVADTQYF. Here the CDR3 DNA reads TGTGCCAGTAGTATCAAAGTAGCGGGGGTAGCAGATACGCAGTATTTT.